These T cell receptor beta chains were read from a single sample in a study of tumor and adjacent non-tumor tissue in lung cancer. TCRdb re-called the multiplex PCR reads with MiXCR, one entry per CDR3 protein. In the table there are tens of thousands of distinct CDR3 sequences, 67% of which are singletons. The specimen was lung tumor tissue. The source is a man between 60 and 70 years old with non-small cell lung cancer. CDR3s include the opening cysteine and the closing phenylalanine or tryptophan. The order of the fields is J gene, V gene, CDR3 protein.

>TRBJ2-2|TRBV20-1
CSASSGRVGAGELFF
>TRBJ2-7|TRBV20-1
CSASFSDRGHDQYF
>TRBJ2-7|TRBV6-2/TRBV6-3
CASSYPGSYEQYF
>TRBJ1-1|TRBV5-1
CANSVTGKGTEAFF
>TRBJ2-7|TRBV29-1
CSVACAGGEQYF
>TRBJ2-7|TRBV4-1
CANSQEQGVAYEQYF
>TRBJ1-2|TRBV7-9
CASSLAAGYTF
>TRBJ2-1|TRBV11-2
CPSSPHRGMMDEQFF
>TRBJ1-1|TRBV11-1
CASSLFSESTVNTKAFF
>TRBJ1-5|TRBV28
CASRRRGQGERQSQHF
>TRBJ2-1|TRBV29-1
CSARDLSNGQFF
>TRBJ1-1|TRBV29-1
CSVSRTAVSSTEAFF
>TRBJ1-1|TRBV11-3
CASKPGGTEAFF
>TRBJ2-1|TRBV4-3
CASSHSREFNEQFF
>TRBJ1-4|TRBV12-3/TRBV12-4
CASSTRREKLFF
>TRBJ2-7|TRBV28
CASSPTWVRNEQYF
>TRBJ1-2|TRBV30
CAWSLGPFYGYTF
>TRBJ2-3|TRBV29-1
CSVEEGTEYGTDTQYF
>TRBJ2-1|TRBV20-1
CSARARSVHTGKSYNEQFF
>TRBJ2-2|TRBV4-3
CASGQESGASTGELFF
>TRBJ2-2|TRBV25-1
CANTSGSLKGTSGKTGELFF
>TRBJ1-4|TRBV7-8
CASITASMVVNEKLFF
>TRBJ1-1|TRBV6-2/TRBV6-3
CASRWGPNTEAFF
>TRBJ2-5|TRBV28
CASNTGEETQYF
>TRBJ2-1|TRBV4-1
CASSQVGRSSYNEQFF
>TRBJ1-2|TRBV28
CVNSLGGTGYGYTF
>TRBJ2-3|TRBV15
CATSNGGGTDTQYF
>TRBJ2-3|TRBV5-6
CASSMEVGVHYF
>TRBJ2-3|TRBV5-1
CASSLARTDTQYF
>TRBJ2-4|TRBV4-3
CASSQDASGIKNIQYF
>TRBJ2-1|TRBV11-3
CAGRQVSTNEQFF
>TRBJ2-5|TRBV11-2
CASSELASQETQYF
>TRBJ2-7|TRBV29-1
CSVAEGGYEQYF
>TRBJ2-5|TRBV4-1
CASSQDRGAGVETQYF
>.|TRBV6-6
CASNPYGTSSEQYF
>TRBJ1-1|TRBV29-1
CSVGNGRNTEAFF
>TRBJ2-7|TRBV29-1
CSSRGPGSSEQYF
>TRBJ2-7|TRBV11-2
CASTRTSGRAKNFYEQYF
>TRBJ2-2|TRBV21-1
CVSSKGEEPNTGELFF
>TRBJ2-7|TRBV29-1
CSAQTAGISGMYEQYF
>TRBJ1-5|TRBV6-6
CANRPRVTAFGNQPQHF
>TRBJ1-4|TRBV7-9
CASSLLPTGINEKLFF
>TRBJ2-3|TRBV28
CASSPPRTGTDTRYF
>TRBJ1-6|TRBV28
CANSFDPSLHF
>TRBJ1-2|TRBV29-1
CSVGGAIMDGYTF
>TRBJ2-2|TRBV11-2
CASSQGAWNTGELFF
>TRBJ2-1|TRBV30
CAWTQMGYNERFF
>TRBJ1-1|TRBV6-2/TRBV6-3
CASSYGQGTEVFF
>TRBJ1-1|TRBV5-8
CASSWGRMARAFF